These 19 T cell receptor beta chains originate from one sample sequenced in a study of cytomegalovirus exposure and HLA in healthy donors. Primers included in the PCR were 60 Vbeta and 13 Jbeta primers. Clones were sequenced by immunoSEQ multiplex PCR, and TCRdb holds only the in-frame ones, with some missing. The table has about 100,000 clones, around 79% seen once; the top ten hold 5.8%. The specimen sequenced was PBMCs. The source is a man aged 60 to 69 in good health and CMV-seropositive.

The V call is TRBV28, the J call TRBJ1-4; D is unclear. The germline V gene encodes CDR1 MDHEN and CDR2 SYDVKM. This CDR3 has 12 amino acids. V lost 5 bases and J 16 bases, leaving 17 bases between the germline ends. CDR3 bases: TGTGCCAGCAGTGCCTCAGGCCTGCCCCCGTTTTTT. It specifies CASSASGLPPFF.

The chain joins TRBV6-6 to TRBJ1-5; 7 bases line up with TRBD1. The trim removed 10 bases at V and 5 bases at J, leaving 8 bases unmatched. The germline V gene has CDR1 MNHNY and CDR2 SVGAGI (reference sequence). The CDR3 length is 13 residues. The CDR3 loop is CATRDRRDQPQHF. CDR3 bases: TGTGCCACCAGGGACAGAAGGGATCAGCCCCAGCATTTT.

This sequence joins TRBV7-9 and TRBJ2-7, with 7 bases lining up with TRBD1. The CDR3 has 15 amino acids. The ends lost 0 bases at V and 3 bases at J; junction bases unmatched: 5. CDR1 and CDR2 (germline): SEHNR, FQNEAQ (reference sequence). The CDR3 sequence is CASSLATGADYEQYF. CDR3 bases: TGTGCCAGCAGCTTAGCAACAGGGGCGGACTACGAGCAGTACTTC.

The chain couples TRBV6-1 to TRBJ1-5; no reliable D call. Germline V gene sequence: CDR1 MNHNS, CDR2 SASEGT. This CDR3 contains 15 residues. Trimming left V 6 bases short and J 2 bases short, with 14 bases between. CDR3 in amino acids: CASSSGPSGNQPQHF. The CDR3 DNA reads as TGTGCCAGCAGCTCAGGCCCCTCTGGCAATCAGCCCCAGCATTTT.

This chain joins TRBV7-6 and TRBJ1-6; maybe TRBD1 (6 bases). The CDR3 loop spans 13 amino acids. V was shortened by 5 bases and J by 7 bases, with 9 bases between the two germline ends. The germline V gene has CDR1 SGHVS and CDR2 FNYEAQ. The CDR3 region has the DNA TGTGCCAGCAGCGGGGGGGCGAATTCACCCCTCCACTTT. It codes for CASSGGANSPLHF.

CDR3 residues: CASIFGPGGTGELFF. The CDR3 DNA reads TGTGCCAGTATTTTCGGGCCGGGGGGCACCGGGGAGCTGTTTTTT. The chain couples TRBV19 to TRBJ2-2, with 7 positions matching TRBD2. Germline assignment: CDR1 LNHDA and CDR2 SQIVND (reference sequence). J lost 4 bases, V lost 7 bases, and 9 bases had no gene match. The length of the CDR3 is 15 residues.

J is TRBJ1-1 and V is TRBV6-1, with no clear D. Trimming left V 6 bases short and J 1 base short, with 12 bases between. The CDR3 extends over 14 amino acids. In germline, CDR1 is MNHNS, CDR2 SASEGT. The CDR3 is CASSAAAGNTEAFF. In DNA form, the CDR3 reads TGTGCCAGCAGCGCGGCGGCTGGGAACACTGAAGCTTTCTTT.

The chain has TRBV5-1 and TRBJ1-3, with 7 bases fitting TRBD1. The CDR3 spans 15 residues. J gave up 4 bases and V 0 bases, and 4 bases lay outside the gene matches. Germline V lookup: CDR1 SGHRS, CDR2 YFSETQ. The CDR3 bases are TGCGCCAGCAGCTTGGACAGGGGACCGGGAAACACCATATATTTT. As protein: CASSLDRGPGNTIYF.

This clone was seen once. The rearrangement joins TRBV9 to TRBJ2-1; 13 bases match TRBD2. The germline V gene has CDR1 SGDLS and CDR2 YYNGEE. This CDR3 is 19 amino acids long. The V and J ends lost 4 bases and 0 bases, in that order; junction bases with no gene match: 10. CDR3: CASSFRLAGGGSSYNEQFF. Here the CDR3 DNA reads TGTGCCAGCAGCTTCCGACTAGCGGGGGGCGGGAGCTCCTACAATGAGCAGTTCTTC.

This chain joins TRBV6-6 and TRBJ2-2, with D perhaps TRBD1 (6 bases). The V gene's germline CDR1 is MNHNY and CDR2 SVGAGI (reference sequence). This CDR3 has 13 amino acids. The V gene lost 11 bases and the J gene lost 7 bases, with 17 bases spanning the gap. CDR3 nucleotides: TGTGCCTCCTCAGACAGGATAATCGGGGAGCTGTTTTTT. Translation gives CASSDRIIGELFF.

V usage is TRBV6-1 and J usage is TRBJ2-7, with 7 bases matching TRBD1. Trimming at V came to 7 bases and at J to 1 base, leaving 7 bases not matched to a gene. CDR1 and CDR2 (germline): MNHNS, SASEGT. The CDR3 runs 14 residues. The CDR3 nucleotides are TGTGCCAGCAACCCGGGACAGAATTCCTACGAGCAGTACTTC. It codes for CASNPGQNSYEQYF.

V usage is TRBV5-4 and J usage is TRBJ2-5; TRBD2 aligns across 7 bases. From germline, CDR1 is SGHNT and CDR2 YYREEE (reference sequence). V lost 6 bases to trimming and J lost 0 bases; unmatched junction nucleotides: 11. The CDR3 loop spans 16 amino acids. CDR3 sequence reads: CASTRGDAGDQETQYF. In DNA, the CDR3 is TGTGCCAGCACCCGGGGGGATGCGGGGGACCAAGAGACCCAGTACTTC.

This rearrangement joins TRBV18 to TRBJ1-4; the D gene is possibly TRBD1 (6 bases). Germline-derived CDR1 and CDR2 are KGHSH and LQKENI. This CDR3 is built from 15 residues. V lost 3 bases, J lost 4 bases, and 12 bases lay in between. The CDR3 loop reads CASSPRQAYNEKLFF. The DNA for the CDR3 is TGTGCCAGCTCACCTCGACAGGCCTATAATGAAAAACTGTTTTTT.

This clone was counted once. This chain joins TRBV27 and TRBJ2-5, with D possibly being TRBD2 (5 bases). Trimming took off 5 bases at V and 0 bases at J, with 13 bases between the two ends. This CDR3 has 15 residues. CDR1 and CDR2 from the germline V gene are MNHEY and SMNVEV (reference sequence). The CDR3 sequence: CASSPYRGYQETQYF. CDR3 DNA sequence: TGTGCCAGCAGTCCCTACCGGGGTTACCAAGAGACCCAGTACTTC.

The V and J genes are TRBV19 and TRBJ1-5; 10 bases align to TRBD1. Germline CDR1 reads LNHDA; CDR2 reads SQIVND (reference sequence). After removal of 7 bases from V and 3 bases from J, the junction contained 6 bases not matched to a gene. This CDR3 contains 15 residues. The chain's CDR3 is CASKATGGLNQPQHF. DNA for the CDR3: TGTGCCAGTAAGGCGACAGGGGGCCTCAATCAGCCCCAGCATTTT.

V and J are TRBV2 and TRBJ2-5; 7 nucleotides match TRBD2. Germline V gives CDR1 SNHLY, CDR2 FYNNEI. The CDR3 runs to 14 residues. The trim removed 7 bases at V and 2 bases at J, leaving 7 bases unmatched. In nucleotides, the CDR3 is TGTGCCAGCAACTTCGGGACTACACAAGAGACCCAGTACTTC. Translating gives CASNFGTTQETQYF.

The chain employs TRBV2 and TRBJ2-7; D is unclear. This CDR3 is 13 amino acids long. V was clipped by 4 bases and J by 3 bases, with 10 bases between them. Germline V gives CDR1 SNHLY, CDR2 FYNNEI. CDR3 protein: CASSGLPFYEQYF. Written as DNA, the CDR3 is TGTGCCAGCAGTGGGCTCCCTTTCTACGAGCAGTACTTC.

The table lists this clone with a count of one. The chain carries TRBV19 and TRBJ1-6; 9 bases fit TRBD1. The CDR3 length is 16 residues. J gave up 6 bases and V 5 bases, and 8 bases lay outside the gene matches. The germline V gene encodes CDR1 LNHDA and CDR2 SQIVND (reference sequence). The DNA for the CDR3 is TGTGCCAGTAGTTCCCTGACAGGGGGTATTAATTCACCCCTCCACTTT. It translates to CASSSLTGGINSPLHF.

V usage is TRBV10-1 and J usage is TRBJ2-3, with D possibly TRBD1 on 7 matching bases. The V gene lost 10 bases and the J gene lost 3 bases, with 14 bases spanning the gap. The CDR3 is 13 residues long. Per the germline V gene, CDR1 is WNHNN and CDR2 is SYGVQD (reference sequence). The CDR3 DNA is TGCGCCACCCAGGGGGGTGATACAGATACGCAGTATTTT. This gives the protein CATQGGDTDTQYF.